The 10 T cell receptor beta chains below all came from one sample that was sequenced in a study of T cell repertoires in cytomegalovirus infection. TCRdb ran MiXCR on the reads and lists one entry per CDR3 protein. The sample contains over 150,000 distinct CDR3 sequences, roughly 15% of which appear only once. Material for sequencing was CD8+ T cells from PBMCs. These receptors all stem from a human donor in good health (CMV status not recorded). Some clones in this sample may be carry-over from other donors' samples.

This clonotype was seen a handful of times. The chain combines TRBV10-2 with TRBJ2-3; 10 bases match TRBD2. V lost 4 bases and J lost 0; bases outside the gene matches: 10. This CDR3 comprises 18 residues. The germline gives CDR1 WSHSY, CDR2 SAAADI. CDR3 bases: TGCGCCAGCAGTGTAGTAAGCGGGGGGGCCGTGAGCACAGATACGCAGTATTTT. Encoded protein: CASSVVSGGAVSTDTQYF.

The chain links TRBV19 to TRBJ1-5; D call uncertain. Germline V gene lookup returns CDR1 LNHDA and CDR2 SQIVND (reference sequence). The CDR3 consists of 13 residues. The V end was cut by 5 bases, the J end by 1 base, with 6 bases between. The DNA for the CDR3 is TGTGCCAGTAGTGACGACAGCAATCAGCCCCAGCATTTT. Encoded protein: CASSDDSNQPQHF.

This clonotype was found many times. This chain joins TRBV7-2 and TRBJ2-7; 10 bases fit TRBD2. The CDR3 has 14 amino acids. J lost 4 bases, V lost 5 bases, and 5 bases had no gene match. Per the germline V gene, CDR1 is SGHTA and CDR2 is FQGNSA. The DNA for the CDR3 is TGTGCCAGCAGCCAGAGCGGGGGGGCGTACGAGCAGTACTTC. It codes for CASSQSGGAYEQYF.

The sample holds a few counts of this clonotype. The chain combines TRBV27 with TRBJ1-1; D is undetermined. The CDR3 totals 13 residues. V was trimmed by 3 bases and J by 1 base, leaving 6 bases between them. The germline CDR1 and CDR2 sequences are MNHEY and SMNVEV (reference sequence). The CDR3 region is CASSFWQNTEAFF. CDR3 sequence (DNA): TGTGCCAGCAGTTTCTGGCAGAACACTGAAGCTTTCTTT.

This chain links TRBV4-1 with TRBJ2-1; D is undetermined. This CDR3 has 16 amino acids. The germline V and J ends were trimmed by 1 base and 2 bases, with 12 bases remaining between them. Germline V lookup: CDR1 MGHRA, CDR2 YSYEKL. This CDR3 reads CASSQVPPPTYNEQFF. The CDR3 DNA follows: TGCGCCAGCAGCCAAGTTCCCCCCCCGACCTACAATGAGCAGTTCTTC.

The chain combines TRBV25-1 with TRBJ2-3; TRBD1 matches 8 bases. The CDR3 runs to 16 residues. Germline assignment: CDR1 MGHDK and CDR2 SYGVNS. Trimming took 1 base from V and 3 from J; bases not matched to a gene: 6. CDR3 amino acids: CASSEFRQGRTDTQYF. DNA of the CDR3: TGTGCCAGCAGTGAATTTAGACAGGGGAGGACAGATACGCAGTATTTT.

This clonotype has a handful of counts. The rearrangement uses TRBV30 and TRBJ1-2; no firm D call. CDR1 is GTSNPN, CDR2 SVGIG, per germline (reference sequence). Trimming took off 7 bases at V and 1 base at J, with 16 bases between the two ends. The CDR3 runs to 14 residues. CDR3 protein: CASSFRRRNYGYTF. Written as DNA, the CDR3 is TGTGCCTCCTCCTTCAGGCGACGTAACTATGGCTACACCTTC.

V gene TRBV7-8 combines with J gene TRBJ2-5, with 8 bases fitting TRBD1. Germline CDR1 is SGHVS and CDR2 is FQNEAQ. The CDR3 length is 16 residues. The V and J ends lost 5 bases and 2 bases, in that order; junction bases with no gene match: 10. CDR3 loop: CASSIPRQGPQETQYF. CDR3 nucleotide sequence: TGTGCCAGCAGCATCCCGCGACAGGGGCCGCAAGAGACCCAGTACTTC.

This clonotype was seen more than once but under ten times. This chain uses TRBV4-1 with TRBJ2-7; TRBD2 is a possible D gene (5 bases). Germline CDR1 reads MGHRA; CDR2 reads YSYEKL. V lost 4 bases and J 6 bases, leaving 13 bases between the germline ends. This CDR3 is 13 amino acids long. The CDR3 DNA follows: TGCGCCAGCAGCCCCCCGTCGGGGAGCGAGCAGTACTTC. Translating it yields CASSPPSGSEQYF.

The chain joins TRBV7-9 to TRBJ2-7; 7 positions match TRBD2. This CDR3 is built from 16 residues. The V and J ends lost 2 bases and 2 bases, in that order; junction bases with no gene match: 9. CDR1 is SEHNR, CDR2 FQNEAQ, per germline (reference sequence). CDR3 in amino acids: CASSLPPVGGAYEQYF. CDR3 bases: TGTGCCAGCAGCTTACCCCCCGTGGGAGGGGCCTACGAGCAGTACTTC. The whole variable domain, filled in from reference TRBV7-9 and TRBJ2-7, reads DTGVSQNPRHKITKRGQNVTFRCDPISEHNRLYWYRQTLGQGPEFLTYFQNEAQLEKSRLLSDRFSAERPKGSFSTLEIQRTEQGDSAMYLCASSLPPVGGAYEQYFGPGTRLTVT.